Below are 4 T cell receptor beta chains sequenced from a single sample in a study of cytomegalovirus exposure and HLA in healthy donors. Clones were sequenced by immunoSEQ multiplex PCR, and TCRdb holds only the in-frame ones, with some missing. In the table there are 73,000 or so clones, approximately 94% of which are singletons. Sequencing was performed on PBMCs. The origin of the receptors is a woman under 30 in good health and CMV-seropositive.

V is TRBV7-5 and J is TRBJ1-2. TRBV7-5 is reported as a pseudogene. The CDR3 has 16 residues. The CDR3 nucleotides are TGTGCCAGAAGGCTCCCAAGAGTGTCCCCTAACTATGGCTACACCTTC. Amino acid sequence: CARRLPRVSPNYGYTF.

The chain carries TRBV5-6 and TRBJ2-2; 8 nucleotides agree with TRBD2. This CDR3 is 17 amino acids long. CDR1 and CDR2 (germline): SGHDT, YYEEEE. Trimming cost V 0 bases and J 1 base; bases outside gene matches: 5. The CDR3 DNA sequence: TGTGCCAGCAGCTTGGCCGGGGGGGCCCAGAACACCGGGGAGCTGTTTTTT. This codes for CASSLAGGAQNTGELFF.

The chain links TRBV9 to TRBJ2-5, with TRBD2 matching 12 bases. CDR3 size: 15 residues. Germline V gives CDR1 SGDLS, CDR2 YYNGEE. V shed 0 bases and J 7 bases; nucleotides not matched to a gene: 4. CDR3 loop: CASSVGLAGEGTQYF. The CDR3 nucleotides are TGTGCCAGCAGCGTAGGACTAGCGGGAGAGGGGACCCAGTACTTC.

The chain employs TRBV4-2 and TRBJ2-6, with D possibly TRBD1 on 6 matching bases. The CDR3 is 17 amino acids. CDR1 LGHNA and CDR2 YNFKEQ come from the germline V gene. The V gene lost 0 bases and the J gene lost 0 bases, with 9 bases spanning the gap. The CDR3 nucleotides are TGTGCCAGCAGCCAAGAGGACAGCCACTCTGGGGCCAACGTCCTGACTTTC. Translating gives CASSQEDSHSGANVLTF.